This TCR beta chain was sequenced in a study of blood T cell repertoires in COVID-19. Turning to the study itself: T cells, B-cell-depleted T cells, or PBMCs provided the cDNA or gDNA that served as material.

Original analysis: Reference gene primer amplification yielded estimated nucleated cell counts. Only in-frame clones appear in the TCRdb table, and some are missing; sequencing was by immunoSEQ multiplex PCR. The D gene and trimming were derived from the DNA, and the V and J assignments and clone size from that table. The table has around 56,000 clones, around 89% seen once. This clone has just a few counts. The germline gives CDR1 WSHSY, CDR2 SAAADI. The V gene lost 2 bases and the J gene lost 7 bases, with 11 bases spanning the gap. The CDR3 has 13 residues. The V and J genes are TRBV10-2 and TRBJ1-2; D is perhaps TRBD1 (6 bases). The TCR sequence derives from a human donor in a cohort sampled during active COVID-19. The sequenced material came from peripheral blood. CDR3 in DNA: TGCGCCAGCAGTGAGGGACAGTCCTCTGGCTACACCTTC. Its protein is CASSEGQSSGYTF.